A selection of T cell receptor beta chains follows, all from one sample in a study of T cells in Graves' hyperthyroidism and ophthalmopathy. TCRdb used MiXCR to reprocess the multiplex PCR reads, holding one entry per CDR3 protein. The sample carries around 600,000 distinct CDR3 sequences, about 45% recorded once. The sample taken for sequencing was peripheral blood or thyroid tissue (not recorded which). These receptors came from an adult man with Graves' disease, either hyperthyroidism or ophthalmopathy (not recorded which). Each CDR3 is given with its conserved first and last residue. A D gene is named only where the DNA matches it firmly. Size values are once, few and many counts, or a class for expanded clones, and some rows have none.

v_gene,abundance,j_gene,d_gene,CDR3aa,CDR3nt
TRBV24-1,NA,TRBJ2-1,NA,CATSDANPRRTYNEQFF,TGTGCCACCAGTGATGCGAACCCACGTAGAACCTACAATGAGCAGTTCTTC
TRBV24-1,few,TRBJ2-1,NA,CATTQGGNNEQFF,TGTGCCACCACACAAGGGGGGAACAATGAGCAGTTCTTC
TRBV20-1,few,TRBJ2-5,NA,CSANQRGMETQYF,TGCAGTGCTAATCAAAGGGGGATGGAGACCCAGTACTTC
TRBV29-1,many,TRBJ1-3,NA,CSVDPGIGNTIYF,TGCAGCGTTGACCCAGGGATTGGAAACACCATATATTTT
TRBV6-5,NA,TRBJ1-2,NA,CASKFIEGFGGYTF,TGTGCCAGCAAGTTTATCGAGGGGTTCGGTGGCTACACCTTC
TRBV10-3,NA,TRBJ1-3,NA,CAISERQQNTIYF,TGTGCCATCAGTGAGCGACAGCAGAACACCATATATTTT
TRBV19,few,TRBJ2-2,NA,CASSVRTDGELFF,TGTGCCAGTAGTGTAAGGACAGACGGGGAGCTGTTTTTT
TRBV7-9,NA,TRBJ1-4,NA,CASSLWTDEKLFF,TGTGCCAGCAGCTTGTGGACGGATGAAAAACTGTTTTTT
TRBV6-1,NA,TRBJ1-1,TRBD1,CASSRRQGSNTEAFF,TGTGCCAGCAGTCGCCGACAGGGGTCGAACACTGAAGCTTTCTTT
TRBV5-5,NA,TRBJ2-5,NA,CASSWGGVYQETQYF,TGTGCCAGCAGCTGGGGCGGAGTATACCAAGAGACCCAGTACTTC
TRBV12-3/TRBV12-4,few,TRBJ1-1,NA,CASSLERRMGAFF,TGTGCCAGCAGTTTAGAACGCAGGATGGGGGCTTTCTTT
TRBV2,many,TRBJ1-4,TRBD1,CASSAQGQGVEKLFF,TGTGCCAGCAGCGCCCAGGGACAGGGGGTTGAAAAACTGTTTTTT
TRBV2,NA,TRBJ2-7,NA,CASSGLYGYEQYF,TGTGCCAGCAGTGGCCTCTATGGCTACGAGCAGTACTTC
TRBV29-1,NA,TRBJ1-5,TRBD1,CSVGGTDSSNQPQHF,TGCAGCGTTGGGGGGACAGACTCTAGCAATCAGCCCCAGCATTTT
TRBV7-6,NA,TRBJ2-7,TRBD1,CASSLDRPGGQRYEQYF,TGTGCCAGCAGCTTAGACCGACCAGGGGGACAACGCTACGAGCAGTACTTC
TRBV7-3,once,TRBJ1-6,NA,CASSLNRNPNSPLHF,TGTGCCAGCAGCTTAAATCGAAATCCGAATTCACCCCTCCACTTT
TRBV10-3,many,TRBJ1-1,TRBD1,CAISGGGDTEAFF,TGTGCCATCAGTGGAGGGGGCGACACTGAAGCTTTCTTT
TRBV5-4,few,TRBJ1-2,NA,CASSLVLDPYGYTF,TGTGCCAGCAGCTTGGTACTAGACCCCTATGGCTACACCTTC
TRBV6-1,NA,TRBJ1-1,TRBD1,CASNQGVGTEAFF,TGTGCCAGCAACCAGGGGGTAGGCACTGAAGCTTTCTTT
TRBV20-1,NA,TRBJ1-2,TRBD1,CSARDGTGSGYTF,TGCAGTGCTAGAGACGGGACAGGGAGTGGCTACACCTTC
TRBV11-3,NA,TRBJ1-6,TRBD1,CASSRGARGKSPLHF,TGTGCCAGCAGCCGTGGGGCCAGGGGGAAGTCACCCCTCCACTTT
TRBV9,many,TRBJ1-1,NA,CASSVVERNTEAFF,TGTGCCAGCAGCGTAGTAGAGAGGAACACTGAAGCTTTCTTT
TRBV7-8,NA,TRBJ2-7,NA,CASSPRGREDQQYF,TGTGCCAGCAGCCCTCGGGGCAGGGAGGACCAGCAGTACTTC
TRBV5-1,few,TRBJ1-2,TRBD1,CASSPFPGQGQGYGYTF,TGCGCCAGCAGCCCCTTCCCGGGACAGGGCCAGGGCTATGGCTACACCTTC
TRBV10-3,NA,TRBJ1-2,NA,CATRHSFLNYGYTF,TGTGCCACCCGCCATTCGTTCCTTAACTATGGCTACACCTTC
TRBV19,NA,TRBJ1-4,NA,CASKRVDNEKLFF,TGTGCCAGTAAAAGGGTGGATAATGAAAAACTGTTTTTT
TRBV10-3,NA,TRBJ2-7,TRBD1,CAISLLSTGTVCEQYF,TGTGCCATCAGTTTACTAAGCACCGGGACAGTATGCGAGCAGTACTTC
TRBV10-3,NA,TRBJ1-4,NA,CAISPGENEKLFF,TGTGCCATCAGCCCGGGGGAGAATGAAAAACTGTTTTTT
TRBV2,once,TRBJ1-2,NA,CASSDAGGGNYGYTF,TGTGCCAGCAGTGATGCTGGGGGGGGAAACTATGGCTACACCTTC
TRBV10-3,NA,TRBJ1-2,TRBD1,CAITGTGITYGYTF,TGTGCCATCACTGGGACAGGGATCACCTATGGCTACACCTTC
TRBV10-3,NA,TRBJ2-2,TRBD2,CAISPGTSQNTGELFF,TGTGCCATCAGCCCCGGGACTAGCCAAAACACCGGGGAGCTGTTTTTT
TRBV9,NA,TRBJ1-2,NA,CASGGVRGYGYTF,TGTGCCAGCGGCGGAGTCAGGGGATATGGCTACACCTTC
TRBV2,many,TRBJ1-2,NA,CASTPGRGTIYGYTF,TGTGCCAGCACGCCCGGCAGAGGGACCATCTATGGCTACACCTTC
TRBV19,few,TRBJ1-4,NA,CASLNGSSANEKLFF,TGTGCCAGCCTCAACGGTAGCAGCGCTAATGAAAAACTGTTTTTT
TRBV29-1,NA,TRBJ1-1,TRBD1,CSARRAGGALRAFF,TGCAGCGCCCGGCGGGCAGGGGGTGCCCTTCGGGCTTTCTTT
TRBV4-1,few,TRBJ1-6,NA,CASSVSTGQGFGALHF,TGCGCCAGCAGTGTCTCTACGGGACAAGGCTTCGGAGCCCTCCACTTT
TRBV29-1,NA,TRBJ2-7,TRBD1,CSVNRGTSYEQYF,TGCAGCGTTAACAGGGGGACCTCCTACGAGCAGTACTTC
TRBV24-1,NA,TRBJ2-5,NA,CATSRGAAETQYF,TGTGCCACCAGTCGGGGGGCCGCGGAGACCCAGTACTTC
TRBV5-1,NA,TRBJ2-7,NA,CASMQGPSNEQYF,TGCGCCAGCATGCAGGGTCCGTCGAACGAGCAGTACTTC
TRBV20-1,many,TRBJ1-1,NA,CSAKGNGGNTEAFF,TGCAGTGCTAAAGGGAACGGGGGGAACACTGAAGCTTTCTTT
TRBV2,NA,TRBJ2-5,NA,CASSDQLEGETQYF,TGTGCCAGCAGTGACCAGTTGGAAGGAGAGACCCAGTACTTC
TRBV6-1,NA,TRBJ2-6,TRBD2,CASSGLAGAGANVLTF,TGTGCCAGCAGCGGACTAGCGGGAGCTGGGGCCAACGTCCTGACTTTC
TRBV7-9,NA,TRBJ2-7,TRBD2,CASSSTGLASEQYF,TGTGCCAGCAGCTCAACGGGACTAGCGTCCGAGCAGTACTTC
TRBV10-3,few,TRBJ2-5,NA,CAISEEDTRQGTQYF,TGTGCCATCAGTGAGGAGGATACACGCCAGGGGACCCAGTACTTC
TRBV6-1,few,TRBJ1-1,NA,CASTIVGGSEAFF,TGTGCCAGCACTATTGTGGGGGGGTCTGAAGCTTTCTTT
TRBV12-3/TRBV12-4,many,TRBJ1-1,NA,CASTRSSNTEAFF,TGTGCCAGCACAAGGTCCTCGAACACTGAAGCTTTCTTT
TRBV29-1,once,TRBJ1-2,TRBD1,CSVGPGQGSYGYTF,TGCAGCGTCGGACCGGGACAGGGGAGCTATGGCTACACCTTC
TRBV7-9,NA,TRBJ1-5,NA,CASSLPWGNNQPQHF,TGTGCCAGCAGTTTACCATGGGGAAACAATCAGCCCCAGCATTTT
TRBV29-1,NA,TRBJ1-2,NA,CSVLRGYTF,TGCAGCGTTCTTCGGGGCTACACCTTC